The source of this T cell receptor (beta chain) is a study of blood T cell repertoires in COVID-19. Patients in Seattle were enrolled during active infection, then followed longitudinally. In the original analysis: By means of reference gene primer amplification, nucleated cell counts were estimated. Sequencing was performed with immunoSEQ multiplex PCR; in TCRdb, only in-frame clones are kept and a portion is missing. The V and J calls and clone size are taken from that table; D and trimming were inferred from the DNA. The sample lists about 240,000 clones, roughly 80% seen once, with around 7.2% in the top ten. V was clipped by 5 bases and J by 0 bases, with 13 bases between them. The CDR3 runs to 15 residues. Germline V CDR1 and CDR2: LNHDA, SQIVND (reference sequence).

This sequence was found in a woman at least 80 years old with COVID-19, enrolled during active disease. Source material: peripheral blood. The chain joins TRBV19 to TRBJ1-1; a weak D match, TRBD1 (5 bases). The CDR3 sequence is CASSGNRPMNTEAFF. The DNA of the CDR3 is TGTGCCAGTAGTGGGAACAGGCCCATGAACACTGAAGCTTTCTTT. The full variable domain, in which reference TRBV19 and TRBJ1-1 provide the parts outside the CDR3, is DGGITQSPKYLFRKEGQNVTLSCEQNLNHDAMYWYRQDPGQGLRLIYYSQIVNDFQKGDIAEGYSVSREKKESFPLTVTSAQKNPTAFYLCASSGNRPMNTEAFFGQGTRLTVV.